This T cell receptor (beta chain) was recovered during a study of shared clonotypes between healthy human individuals. Study-level findings and limits: Several donors showed sharing of approximately 5% of naive CD4 clonotypes. Estimated clonotype richness was generally higher in naive than memory subsets.

This CDR3 spans 15 amino acids. J lost 6 bases, V lost 7 bases, and 7 bases had no gene match. The germline CDR1 and CDR2 sequences are SGHAT and FQNNGV. Sequenced by immunoSEQ multiplex PCR; TCRdb stores in-frame clones only, minus some. The profile shows 1,400,000 or so clones, 98% of them singletons. In the case of this clone: As yet, its antigen is unknown.

The rearrangement links TRBV11-2 to TRBJ2-1; TRBD2 aligns across 12 bases. The sample consisted of naive CD4+ T cells sorted from blood. Subset in this sample: CD45RA+ positively selected. The receptor comes from a man aged 30 to 45 in good health. CDR3 in amino acids: CASNQLAGGPNEQFF. In nucleotides, the CDR3 is TGTGCCAGCAACCAACTAGCGGGGGGCCCCAATGAGCAGTTCTTC.